This TCR beta chain was identified during a study of cytomegalovirus exposure and HLA in healthy donors. The junction had 6 bases not matched to a gene; V was cut back by 5 bases and J by 8 bases. CDR1 is SSHAT and CDR2 is FNYEAQ in the germline V gene (reference sequence). The CDR3 is 13 amino acids. PCR amplification relied on 60 Vbeta primers (plus 13 Jbeta primers). Generated by immunoSEQ multiplex PCR, the TCRdb table keeps only in-frame clones and is missing some. Of around 150,000 clones listed, about three quarters are singletons. This clone was counted only a few times. The receptor comes from a woman in her 40s in good health and CMV-seronegative. Sequencing was carried out using PBMCs. V and J are TRBV7-7 and TRBJ2-1; 7 bases match TRBD2. DNA for the CDR3: TGTGCCAGCAGCCCTACTAGCGTAGATGAGCAGTTCTTC. Its translation: CASSPTSVDEQFF.